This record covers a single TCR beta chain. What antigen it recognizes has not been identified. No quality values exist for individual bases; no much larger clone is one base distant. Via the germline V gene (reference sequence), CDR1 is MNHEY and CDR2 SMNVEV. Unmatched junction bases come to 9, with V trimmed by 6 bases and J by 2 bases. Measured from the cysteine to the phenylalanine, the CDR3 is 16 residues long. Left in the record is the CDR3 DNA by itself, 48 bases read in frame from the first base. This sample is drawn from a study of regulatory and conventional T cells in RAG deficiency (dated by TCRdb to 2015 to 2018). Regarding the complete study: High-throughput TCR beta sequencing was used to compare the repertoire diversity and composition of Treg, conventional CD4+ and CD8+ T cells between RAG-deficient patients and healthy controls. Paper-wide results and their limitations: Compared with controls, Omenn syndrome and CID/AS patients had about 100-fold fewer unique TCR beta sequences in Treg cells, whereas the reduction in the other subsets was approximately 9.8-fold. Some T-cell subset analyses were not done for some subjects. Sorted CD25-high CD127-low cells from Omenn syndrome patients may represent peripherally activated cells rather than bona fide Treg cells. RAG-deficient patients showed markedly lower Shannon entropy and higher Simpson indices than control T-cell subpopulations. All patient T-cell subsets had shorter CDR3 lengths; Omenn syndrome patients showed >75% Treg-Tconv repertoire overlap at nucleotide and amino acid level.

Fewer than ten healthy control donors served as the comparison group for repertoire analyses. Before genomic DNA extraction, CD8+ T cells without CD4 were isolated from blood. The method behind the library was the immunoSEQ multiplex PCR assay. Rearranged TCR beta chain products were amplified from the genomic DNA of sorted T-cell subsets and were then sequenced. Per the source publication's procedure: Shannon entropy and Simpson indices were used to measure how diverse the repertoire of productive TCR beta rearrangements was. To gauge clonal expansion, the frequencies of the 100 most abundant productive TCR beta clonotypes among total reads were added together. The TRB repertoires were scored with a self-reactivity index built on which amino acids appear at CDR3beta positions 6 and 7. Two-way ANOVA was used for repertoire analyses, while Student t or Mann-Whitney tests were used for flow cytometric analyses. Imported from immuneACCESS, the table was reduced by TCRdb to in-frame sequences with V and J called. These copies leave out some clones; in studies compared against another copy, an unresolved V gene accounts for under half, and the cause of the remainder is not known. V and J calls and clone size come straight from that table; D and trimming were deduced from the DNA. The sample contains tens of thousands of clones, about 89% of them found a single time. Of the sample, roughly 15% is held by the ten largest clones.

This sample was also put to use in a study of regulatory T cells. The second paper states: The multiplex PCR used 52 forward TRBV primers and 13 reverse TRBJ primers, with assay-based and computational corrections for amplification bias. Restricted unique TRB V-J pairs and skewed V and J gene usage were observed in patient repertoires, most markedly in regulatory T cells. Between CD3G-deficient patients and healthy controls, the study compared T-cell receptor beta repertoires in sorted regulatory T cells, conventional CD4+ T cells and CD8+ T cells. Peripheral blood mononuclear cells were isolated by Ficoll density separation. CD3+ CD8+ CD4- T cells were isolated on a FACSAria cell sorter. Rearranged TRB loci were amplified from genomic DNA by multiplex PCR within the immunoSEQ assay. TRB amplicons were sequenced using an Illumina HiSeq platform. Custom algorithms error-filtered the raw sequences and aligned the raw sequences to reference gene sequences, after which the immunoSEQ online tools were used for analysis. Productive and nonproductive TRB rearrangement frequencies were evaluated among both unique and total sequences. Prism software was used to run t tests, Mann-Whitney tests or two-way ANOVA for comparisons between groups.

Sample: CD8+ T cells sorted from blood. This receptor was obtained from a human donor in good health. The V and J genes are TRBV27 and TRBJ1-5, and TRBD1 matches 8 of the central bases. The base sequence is TGTGCCAGCAGCCCCCAGGACAGGGCCCGCAATCAGCCCCAGCATTTT. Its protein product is CASSPQDRARNQPQHF.